The 10 T cell receptor beta chains below all came from one sample that was sequenced in a study of patients and donors after allogeneic stem cell transplantation. TCRdb processed the RT-PCR reads anew with MiXCR; each CDR3 protein has one entry. The sample carries 9,000 or so distinct CDR3 sequences, about 4% recorded once. Sequenced input: blood, either unsorted or a sorted T cell fraction (not recorded which). Receptor source: a human donor who was either an allogeneic HSCT recipient or a stem cell or donor lymphocyte infusion donor (not recorded which). It is not recorded whose cells these are; they may come from a transplant donor.

This clonotype showed up many times. The V and J genes are TRBV5-4 and TRBJ1-1; TRBD1 is a possible D gene (6 bases). This CDR3 region has 16 residues. The V end was cut by 0 bases, the J end by 4 bases, with 16 bases between. CDR1 is SGHNT, CDR2 YYREEE, per germline (reference sequence). As DNA, the CDR3 is TGTGCCAGCAGCTTGGCGGGTGGGGGGCGCGGCACTGAAGCTTTCTTT. This translates into CASSLAGGGRGTEAFF.

Only a few counts were recorded for this clonotype. The chain couples TRBV15 to TRBJ1-6; D unresolved. Germline V gene sequence: CDR1 LNHNV, CDR2 YYDKDF (reference sequence). The V end lost 8 bases, the J end lost 5 bases, and 7 bases lay between the germline ends. The CDR3 contains 12 residues. Here the CDR3 reads CATGQNNSPLHF. CDR3 sequence (DNA): TGTGCCACCGGCCAGAATAATTCACCCCTCCACTTT.

Worth noting for this clonotype: The conserved phenylalanine or tryptophan is not found at the CDR3 terminus, so this likely reflects a read error. It is unclear where the CDR3 begins or ends on the DNA, so no DNA is shown, and the CDR3 is as TCRdb lists it. CDR3 region: CASSPNPTPVGKFI. The gene calls are TRBV7-3 and TRBJ2-1. The germline V gene has CDR1 SGHTA and CDR2 FQGTGA. From its first to its last residue, the CDR3 has 14 amino acids.

This clonotype occurred many times. The chain couples TRBV5-1 to TRBJ2-7; 7 positions agree with TRBD2. In germline, CDR1 is SGHRS, CDR2 YFSETQ. The CDR3 runs to 12 residues. Trimming at V came to 4 bases and at J to 9 bases, leaving 7 bases not matched to a gene. This chain's CDR3 is CASSEGLEAQYF. The CDR3, as DNA: TGCGCCAGCAGCGAAGGACTAGAGGCGCAGTACTTC.

This clonotype was recorded many times. The V call is TRBV5-1, the J call TRBJ2-1; D gene unclear. Germline CDR1 reads SGHRS; CDR2 reads YFSETQ. Trimming took off 1 base at V and 5 bases at J, with 4 bases between the two ends. The CDR3 covers 12 residues. The DNA for the CDR3 is TGCGCCAGCAGCTTGACTAACAATGAGCAGTTCTTC. Translated, it gives CASSLTNNEQFF.

This clonotype was seen at least ten times. The gene calls are TRBV27 and TRBJ2-1; 7 bases are shared with TRBD2. J was trimmed by 7 bases and V by 0 bases; bases with no gene match: 6. This CDR3 has 15 residues. The germline CDR1 and CDR2 sequences are MNHEY and SMNVEV (reference sequence). The CDR3 region is CASSLSVGGENEQFF. CDR3 DNA: TGTGCCAGCAGTTTATCGGTGGGGGGGGAAAATGAGCAGTTCTTC.

This clonotype occurred many times. V and J are TRBV12-3 or TRBV12-4 and TRBJ2-2; no reliable D call. This CDR3 is 14 amino acids long. V lost 2 bases, J lost 7 bases, and 11 bases lay in between. The DNA of the CDR3 is TGTGCCAGCAGTTTATGGCTGCCCGGCGGGGAGCTGTTTTTT. It yields the protein CASSLWLPGGELFF.

This clonotype rates as medium-sized. The genes are TRBV25-1 and TRBJ2-1; 10 nucleotides match TRBD2. Looked up from germline, CDR1 is MGHDK and CDR2 is SYGVNS. J lost 3 bases, V lost 4 bases, and 3 bases had no gene match. This CDR3 is 15 amino acids long. The CDR3 is CASSVAGGFYNEQFF. CDR3 DNA: TGTGCCAGCAGTGTAGCGGGAGGTTTCTACAATGAGCAGTTCTTC.

This clonotype was seen ten or more times. The rearrangement links TRBV4-1 to TRBJ2-6; either TRBD1 or TRBD2 may supply D (5 bases each). The CDR3 length is 21 residues. Germline V gene data show CDR1 as MGHRA and CDR2 as YSYEKL. Trimming cost V 1 base and J 0 bases, with 22 bases left between them. The chain's CDR3 is CASSQGRGRPYLISGANVLTF. CDR3 coding DNA: TGCGCCAGCAGCCAAGGACGGGGCAGACCCTATCTCATCTCTGGGGCCAACGTCCTGACTTTC.

This clonotype showed up many times. The chain employs TRBV24-1 and TRBJ2-3, with 7 positions matching TRBD2. The CDR3 is made up of 15 amino acids. The germline gives CDR1 KGHDR, CDR2 SFDVKD. V shed 3 bases and J 2 bases; nucleotides not matched to a gene: 4. CDR3 in DNA: TGTGCCACCAGTGATACGGGGACTAACACAGATACGCAGTATTTT. This gives the protein CATSDTGTNTDTQYF.